The 7 T cell receptor beta chains below all came from one sample that was sequenced in a study of cytomegalovirus exposure and HLA in healthy donors. Both 60 Vbeta primers and 13 Jbeta primers went into the PCR. Profiled with immunoSEQ multiplex PCR; TCRdb holds only in-frame clones, not every one. Among 170,000 or so clones listed, roughly 79% were seen once. Sequenced: PBMCs. The receptors stem from a woman in her 50s in good health and CMV-seropositive.

The V gene is TRBV7-2, the J gene TRBJ1-2, with a possible D match to TRBD1 (5 bases). V lost 4 bases to trimming and J lost 4 bases, with 19 bases between them. The CDR3 spans 16 residues. Germline V CDR1 and CDR2: SGHTA, FQGNSA. In nucleotides, the CDR3 is TGTGCCAGCAGCTACCTTGGGGCAGCACTTTTCTATGGCTACACCTTC. Amino acids: CASSYLGAALFYGYTF.

The J gene is TRBJ1-1, the V gene TRBV7-8; TRBD1 is a possible D gene (6 bases). The CDR3 is 20 amino acids. Trimming took 1 base from V and 1 from J, leaving 25 bases between them. From germline, CDR1 is SGHVS and CDR2 FQNEAQ. The DNA of the CDR3 is TGTGCCAGCAGCTTAGAGGGAACAGGGTATGGTCTGAGGAGGAACACTGAAGCTTTCTTT. Translating gives CASSLEGTGYGLRRNTEAFF.

The chain is built from TRBV4-3 and TRBJ2-3; D is perhaps TRBD2 (6 bases). The length of the CDR3 is 15 residues. Germline-derived CDR1 and CDR2 are LGHNA and YSLEER. Between the trimmed V and J ends, which lost 1 base and 4 bases, there was a span of 12 bases. The chain's CDR3 is CASSQGAREADTQYF. As DNA, the CDR3 is TGCGCCAGCAGCCAAGGGGCCAGGGAGGCAGATACGCAGTATTTT.

CDR3 amino acids: CASSRTAGGNTEAFF. CDR3 nucleotides: TGCGCCAGCAGCCGCACCGCAGGGGGAAACACTGAAGCTTTCTTT. The chain recombines TRBV5-1 with TRBJ1-1, with 7 bases lining up with TRBD1. Germline V gives CDR1 SGHRS, CDR2 YFSETQ. With V trimmed by 4 bases and J by 2 bases, 8 bases remained unmatched. The CDR3 contains 15 residues.

This chain uses TRBV7-9 with TRBJ1-2; weak D call: TRBD1 (5 bases). Trimming left V 1 base short and J 7 bases short, with 10 bases between. The CDR3 loop spans 13 amino acids. CDR1 is SEHNR and CDR2 is FQNEAQ in the germline V gene (reference sequence). The CDR3 protein is CASSLDTQGGYTF. CDR3 nucleotides: TGTGCCAGCAGCTTAGATACCCAGGGTGGCTACACCTTC.

A few counts support this clone. This chain uses TRBV15 with TRBJ1-2, with TRBD1 identical over 10 bases. Germline V CDR1 and CDR2: LNHNV, YYDKDF (reference sequence). CDR3 length: 14 residues. Losses at the gene ends were 0 bases for V and 7 bases for J; bases not matched to a gene: 2. In nucleotides, the CDR3 is TGTGCCACCAGCAGAGACCGGGACAGGGGTGGCTACACCTTC. Translation gives CATSRDRDRGGYTF.

The chain uses TRBV7-2 and TRBJ2-5, with D possibly matching TRBD1 (6 bases). Germline-derived CDR1 and CDR2 are SGHTA and FQGNSA. V lost 4 bases and J 0 bases, leaving 18 bases between the germline ends. The CDR3 spans 17 residues. CDR3 sequence: CASSSSHADRYQETQYF. The CDR3 nucleotides are TGTGCCAGCAGCTCGAGTCACGCCGACAGGTACCAAGAGACCCAGTACTTC.